The clone carrying this TCR beta chain has more than one count but fewer than ten. The sample is drawn from a study of T cell repertoires in cytomegalovirus infection. The junction had 4 bases not matched to a gene; V was cut back by 4 bases and J by 3 bases. This CDR3 contains 14 residues. Looked up from germline, CDR1 is KGHSH and CDR2 is LQKENI. TCRdb used MiXCR to reprocess the reads, holding one entry per CDR3 protein. The sample carries a few hundred thousand distinct CDR3 sequences, around a sixth recorded once. The chain couples TRBV18 to TRBJ2-7, with 9 nucleotides matching TRBD2. The TCR comes from a human donor in good health (CMV status not recorded). Some clones in this sample may be carry-over from other donors' samples. The sample taken for sequencing was PBMCs. The CDR3 DNA reads as TGTGCCAGCTCACACGGACTAGCGAGCTACGAGCAGTACTTC. Its translation: CASSHGLASYEQYF.